This T cell receptor beta chain was recorded in a study of T-cell reconstitution after alpha-beta-depleted transplantation in children (dated by TCRdb to between 2015 and 2016). For the study in its entirety: Using TCR repertoire profiling, the study followed T-cell immune reconstitution in a quantitative way in children after TCRalphabeta/CD19-depleted allogeneic hematopoietic cell transplantation.

Library preparation used PCR. Sequenced on an Illumina HiSeq 2500. TCR libraries were prepared with molecular barcoding, using unique molecular identifiers to normalize TCRbeta repertoire quantification. The public reads were reprocessed in TCRdb via fastp at Q25 and MiXCR, keeping in-frame beta chains. Every CDR3 protein is listed once, alongside the most common genes and DNA of its rows. The sample profile shows hundreds of thousands of distinct CDR3 sequences; about an eighth of them were found once. The ten top clones hold approximately 5.4% of the sample. This clonotype has more than one count but fewer than ten. It has no known antigen specificity. No much larger clone exists at a distance of one base, and base qualities are not known. V has 2 bases trimmed and J has 0 bases trimmed; junction bases matching no gene number 7. The germline V gene sets CDR1 to SGDLS and CDR2 to YYNGEE. The cysteine opens and the phenylalanine closes a CDR3 of 17 amino acids. Only CDR3 DNA is held: 51 bases, read in frame from base 1.

The material sequenced was PBMCs from the stem cell graft donor, taken from the stem cell graft. The receptor was isolated from a human donor who donated a stem cell graft to a child with combined immunodeficiency. Recombination linked TRBV9 to TRBJ2-1, with 8 middle bases fitting TRBD2. CDR3 reads: CASSVESGSSSYNEQFF. The bases are TGTGCCAGCAGCGTGGAAAGCGGGAGCTCCTCCTACAATGAGCAGTTCTTC.